This entry features one T cell receptor (beta chain) sequence. This sample stems from a study of blood T cell repertoires in COVID-19. Across the study: The United States, Italy and Spain were the sources of the acute and convalescent COVID-19 samples. Sources were T cells, B-cell-depleted T cells, or PBMCs; the material itself was cDNA or gDNA.

Germline V gene lookup returns CDR1 MNHEY and CDR2 SMNVEV (reference sequence). Trimming removed 3 bases at V and 7 bases at J, with 7 bases between. This CDR3 spans 13 amino acids. Measured with immunoSEQ multiplex PCR; TCRdb has only the in-frame clones, and not every one. The sample contains approximately 170,000 clones, less than 80% of which appear only once. Sequencing input: peripheral blood. This sequence joins TRBV27 and TRBJ1-6; D unclear. This clonotype originated in a woman in her 50s with acute or convalescent COVID-19. CDR3 region: CASSFELNSPLHF. For the CDR3, the DNA is TGTGCCAGCAGTTTTGAGCTAAATTCACCCCTCCACTTT.